This T cell receptor beta chain was retrieved from a study of T cell responses to AZD1222 COVID-19 vaccine. Pooling was applied to second doses at about 4 or about 12 weeks. Only in-frame clones appear in the TCRdb table, and some are missing; sequencing was by immunoSEQ multiplex PCR. The sample holds 89,000 or so clones, approximately 90% seen once. This TCR was sampled from an adult who received the AZD1222 COVID-19 vaccine. The specimen was peripheral blood, collected 28 days after the second AZD1222 dose.

In DNA, the CDR3 is TGTGCCAGCAGTTCCGGACTAGCGGGAGGGCAAGAGACCCAGTACTTC. Its translation: CASSSGLAGGQETQYF. V gene TRBV6-5 combines with J gene TRBJ2-5; 15 bases line up with TRBD2. The germline gives CDR1 MNHEY, CDR2 SVGAGI. J lost 2 bases, V lost 4 bases, and 2 bases had no gene match. CDR3 length equals 16 residues.